These T cell receptor beta chains were read from a single sample in a study of cytomegalovirus exposure and HLA in healthy donors. The protocol was immunoSEQ multiplex PCR, while the TCRdb copy is restricted to in-frame clones and leaves out a portion. Its table lists 95,000 to 110,000 clones. Sample: PBMCs. The source of these receptors is a man in his forties in good health and CMV-seronegative. The CDR3 runs from the conserved cysteine through the conserved F or W. The D gene is left open where the match is weak.

V gene,D gene,J gene,CDR3 DNA,CDR3 protein
TRBV28,-,TRBJ2-3,TGTGCCAGCAGCGTAAACACAGATACGCAGTATTTT,CASSVNTDTQYF
TRBV6-5,-,TRBJ1-4,TGTGCCAGCAGTTGGAGGGCGGCTGAAAAACTGTTTTTT,CASSWRAAEKLFF
TRBV14,-,TRBJ2-3,TGTGCCAGCAGCCGACTCAGGGATCTCAGCACAGATACGCAGTATTTT,CASSRLRDLSTDTQYF
TRBV19,-,TRBJ1-5,TGTGCCAGTAGTACAACAGGGTCGGGCAATCAGCCCCAGCATTTT,CASSTTGSGNQPQHF
TRBV15,-,TRBJ1-6,TGTGCCACCAGCAGAGATCAGGCAGGGCAGGATTCACCCCTCCGCTTT,CATSRDQAGQDSPLRF
TRBV7-8,-,TRBJ2-7,TGTGCCAGCAGCACTACTTATTACGAGCAGTACTTC,CASSTTYYEQYF
TRBV4-2,TRBD2,TRBJ2-1,TGTGCCAGCAGCCTTCTCGGGACTAGCGGGACCTCCTACAATGAGCAGTTCTTC,CASSLLGTSGTSYNEQFF
TRBV10-2,TRBD2,TRBJ2-7,TGCGCCAGCATTACCGGGACTAGCGGGACCTACGAGCAGTACTTC,CASITGTSGTYEQYF
TRBV18,-,TRBJ1-1,TGTGCCAGCTCACCACCGTCAGGGATCACTGAAGCTTTCTTT,CASSPPSGITEAFF
TRBV6-1,-,TRBJ1-5,TGTGCCAGCACCTATGACAGTAGCAATCAGCCCCAGCATTTT,CASTYDSSNQPQHF
TRBV7-9,-,TRBJ2-3,TGTGCCATCACCGAGACAGATACGCAGTATTTT,CAITETDTQYF
TRBV30,TRBD2,TRBJ2-3,TGTGCCTGGAACTCGGGACTAGCGGATGCAGATACGCAGTATTTT,CAWNSGLADADTQYF
TRBV10-2,TRBD2,TRBJ2-5,TGCGCCAGCAGCCTCCGGGGGGGAGAGACCCAGTACTTC,CASSLRGGETQYF
TRBV19,TRBD1,TRBJ2-7,TGTGCCAGTAGTCCGGGACAGGGGGCCTACGAGCAGTACTTC,CASSPGQGAYEQYF
TRBV6-6,-,TRBJ2-7,TGTGCCAGCAGCCCTATCCCCCCCCTGGAGCAGTACTTC,CASSPIPPLEQYF
TRBV7-6,TRBD1,TRBJ2-1,TGTGCCAGCAGCTTAGGTCGGACAGGGGGTAATGAGCAGTTCTTC,CASSLGRTGGNEQFF
TRBV6-6,TRBD1,TRBJ1-3,TGTGCCAGCAGTCCTATGGACAGGGGGCATGGAAACACCATATATTTT,CASSPMDRGHGNTIYF
TRBV4-3,TRBD2,TRBJ2-2,TGCGCCAGCAGCCAAGATACTAGCGACACCGGGGAGCTGTTTTTT,CASSQDTSDTGELFF
TRBV30,-,TRBJ1-1,TGTGCCTGGAGTTCCCTTGGGGAGGGCGCGACTGAAGCTTTCTTT,CAWSSLGEGATEAFF
TRBV10-3,TRBD2,TRBJ2-7,TGTGCCATAACCTCCCGCGGGGGTTACGGCTACGAGCAGTACTTC,CAITSRGGYGYEQYF
TRBV19,TRBD1,TRBJ1-4,TGTGCCAGTAGTATGGGGACAGTGGAAAGAAAACTGTTTTTT,CASSMGTVERKLFF
TRBV18,TRBD1,TRBJ1-4,TGTGCCAGCTCACTATCGGGACAGACTTTTAATGAAAAACTGTTTTTT,CASSLSGQTFNEKLFF
TRBV29-1,-,TRBJ2-1,TGCAGCGTTGAAGAAAGTACACACTACAATGAGCAGTTCTTC,CSVEESTHYNEQFF
TRBV7-8,-,TRBJ1-2,TGTGCCAGCAGCCCGGAGGGGTGGGACTATGGCTACACCTTC,CASSPEGWDYGYTF
TRBV28,-,TRBJ1-1,TGTGCCAGCAGTCTCCGGACGGGATACACTGAAGCTTTCTTT,CASSLRTGYTEAFF
TRBV9,-,TRBJ1-2,TGTGCCAGCAGCGGGGCGTACGGAGGCTACACCTTC,CASSGAYGGYTF
TRBV30,-,TRBJ1-5,TGTGCCTGGACTGCTGCTGGGGGGGATCAGCCCCAGCATTTT,CAWTAAGGDQPQHF
TRBV6-1,-,TRBJ2-7,TGTGCCAGCAGCGGTACGGTAGACGAGCAGTACTTC,CASSGTVDEQYF
TRBV29-1,-,TRBJ1-2,TGCAGCGTCCCCACGTGGGGGGGACTAAGGTCCAACTATGGCTACACCTTC,CSVPTWGGLRSNYGYTF
TRBV29-1,-,TRBJ2-7,TGCAGCGTTGAAGTTTTTGGGACTTCCTACGAGCAGTACTTC,CSVEVFGTSYEQYF
TRBV7-2,TRBD2,TRBJ2-3,TGTGCCAGCAGCTTGTTTAGCGGGGGCCGCTCGGATACGCAGTATTTT,CASSLFSGGRSDTQYF
TRBV27,-,TRBJ1-1,TGTGCCAGCAGTTCCAGAGGGTCAAGTGGGATGAACACTGAAGCTTTCTTT,CASSSRGSSGMNTEAFF
TRBV5-1,TRBD1,TRBJ2-3,TGCGCCAGCAGCTTAAACCCGGGACAGATCACAGATACGCAGTATTTT,CASSLNPGQITDTQYF
TRBV19,TRBD1,TRBJ2-7,TGTGCCAGTAGTGACAGGGCGGGCTACGAGCAGTACTTC,CASSDRAGYEQYF
TRBV7-2,TRBD2,TRBJ2-1,TGTGCCAGCAGCTTTCCTAGCGGGGGGGTCTCCTACAATGAGCAGTTCTTC,CASSFPSGGVSYNEQFF
TRBV7-2,TRBD2,TRBJ2-1,TGTGCCAGCAGCTCCAGTTGGGCGGGGGACAATGAGCAGTTCTTC,CASSSSWAGDNEQFF
TRBV11-3,TRBD2,TRBJ2-3,TGTGCCAGCAGCTCATGGGCTAGCGGGGGGGCAGATACGCAGTATTTT,CASSSWASGGADTQYF
TRBV25-1,-,TRBJ2-5,TGTGCCAGCAGAGGGGTGGCAGGGGCCAAACAAGAGACCCAGTACTTC,CASRGVAGAKQETQYF
TRBV6-5,-,TRBJ1-1,TGTGCCAGCAGACATGAAGGACAGCTGAACACTGAAGCTTTCTTT,CASRHEGQLNTEAFF
TRBV7-8,-,TRBJ1-6,TGTGCCAGCAGCTCGGACTGGACCCATAATTCACCCCTCCACTTT,CASSSDWTHNSPLHF
TRBV7-8,-,TRBJ2-5,TGTGCCAGCAGCCGACCGGGTGGGACCCAGTACTTC,CASSRPGGTQYF
TRBV11-2,-,TRBJ1-1,TGTGCCAGCAGCTTAGATTCGAGGGATACTGAAGCTTTCTTT,CASSLDSRDTEAFF
TRBV7-9,TRBD1,TRBJ1-1,TGTGCCAGCAGCAAAGGACAGGGGCACAACACTGAAGCTTTCTTT,CASSKGQGHNTEAFF
TRBV9,-,TRBJ2-1,TGTGCCAGCAGCGCCCAGAACAATGAGCAGTTCTTC,CASSAQNNEQFF
TRBV10-3,-,TRBJ1-6,TGTGCCATCAGTGAGTACAAGAGGGAGGGGGTCTCATCACCCCTCCACTTT,CAISEYKREGVSSPLHF
TRBV10-3,-,TRBJ2-1,TGTGCCATCGGTCAGGTGGGCAGATCAGCCTACAATGAGCAGTTCTTC,CAIGQVGRSAYNEQFF
TRBV15,TRBD1,TRBJ1-2,TGTGCCACCAGCAGGAGCGACAGGGGGCGGGTTGGCTACACCTTC,CATSRSDRGRVGYTF
TRBV6-6,TRBD2,TRBJ2-7,TGTGCCAGCAGACCTCTAGCGGGGAGCTCCTACGAGCAGTACTTC,CASRPLAGSSYEQYF
TRBV19,TRBD2,TRBJ2-3,TGTGCCAGTAGTCTGCGGGGGACAGATACGCAGTATTTT,CASSLRGTDTQYF
TRBV28,-,TRBJ2-4,TGTGCCAGCAGACTCCTTATTCCGGGTCAACTAGCCAAAAACATTCAGTACTTC,CASRLLIPGQLAKNIQYF
TRBV10-1,TRBD1,TRBJ2-6,TGCGCCAGCAGTGAGCCCCTTAGGACAGGGGGAGAGATTACTGGGGCCAACGTCCTGACTTTC,CASSEPLRTGGEITGANVLTF
TRBV12-5,-,TRBJ1-2,TGTGCTAGTGGTCTGACTGGAAACTATGGCTACACCTTC,CASGLTGNYGYTF
TRBV4-1,-,TRBJ1-6,TGCGCCAGCAGTCAGGGCCCTCATAATTCACCCCTCCACTTT,CASSQGPHNSPLHF
TRBV7-6,TRBD2,TRBJ2-7,TGTGCCAGCAGCCAACTAGCGGGAGGGCCGGGGGAGCAGTACTTC,CASSQLAGGPGEQYF
TRBV27,TRBD1,TRBJ2-2,TGTGCCAGCAGTTTCCGAAACAGGGGGCGTTTCACCGGGGAGCTGTTTTTT,CASSFRNRGRFTGELFF